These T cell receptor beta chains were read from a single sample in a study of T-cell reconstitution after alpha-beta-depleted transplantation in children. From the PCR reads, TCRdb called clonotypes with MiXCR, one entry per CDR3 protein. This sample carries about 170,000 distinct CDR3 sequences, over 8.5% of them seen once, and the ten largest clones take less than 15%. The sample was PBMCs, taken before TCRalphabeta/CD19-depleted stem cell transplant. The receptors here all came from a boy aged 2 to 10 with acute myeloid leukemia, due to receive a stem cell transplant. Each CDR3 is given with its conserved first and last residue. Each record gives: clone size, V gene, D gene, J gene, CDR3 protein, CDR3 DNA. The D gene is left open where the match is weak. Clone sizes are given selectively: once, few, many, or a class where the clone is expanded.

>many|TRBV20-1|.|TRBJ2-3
CSARWTNTDTQYF
TGCAGTGCTAGATGGACTAACACAGATACGCAGTATTTT
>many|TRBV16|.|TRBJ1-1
CASSQAGDMYAFF
TGTGCCAGCAGCCAAGCTGGGGATATGTACGCTTTCTTT
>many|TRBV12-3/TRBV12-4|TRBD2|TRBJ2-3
CASTHSGRVRDTQYF
TGTGCCAGCACCCACAGCGGGAGGGTGAGAGATACGCAGTATTTT
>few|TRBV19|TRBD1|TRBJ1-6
CASRTGVAYNSPLHF
TGTGCCAGTAGAACAGGGGTTGCCTATAATTCACCCCTCCACTTT
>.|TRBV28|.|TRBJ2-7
CASSLISPSEQYF
TGTGCCAGCAGTTTAATTTCGCCGTCCGAGCAGTACTTC
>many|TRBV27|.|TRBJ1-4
CASYSPTRGNEKLFF
TGTGCCAGCTACAGCCCGACCCGGGGTAATGAAAAACTGTTTTTT
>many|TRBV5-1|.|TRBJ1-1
CASSSTKPLTGPLSEAFF
TGCGCCAGCAGCTCTACCAAGCCTCTGACAGGCCCCCTATCTGAAGCTTTCTTT
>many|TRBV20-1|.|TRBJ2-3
CSARDQDPVDTQYF
TGCAGTGCTAGAGACCAGGACCCGGTGGATACGCAGTATTTT
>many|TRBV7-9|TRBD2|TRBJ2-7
CASSLNRREPSYEQYF
TGTGCCAGCAGCTTAAATAGGCGGGAGCCCTCCTACGAGCAGTACTTC
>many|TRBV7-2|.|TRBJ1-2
CASSFGIQGNGYTF
TGTGCCAGCAGCTTTGGGATTCAGGGGAATGGCTACACCTTC
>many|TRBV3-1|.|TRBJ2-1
CASSPRDGENEQFF
TGTGCCAGCAGCCCCCGGGATGGGGAGAATGAGCAGTTCTTC
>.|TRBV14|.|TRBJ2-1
CASSPQARGMEQFF
TGTGCCAGCAGCCCACAGGCCAGGGGCATGGAGCAGTTCTTC
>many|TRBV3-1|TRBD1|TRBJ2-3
CASSQSSGQGTPSTDTQYF
TGTGCCAGCAGCCAGTCTTCGGGACAGGGGACCCCTAGCACAGATACGCAGTATTTT
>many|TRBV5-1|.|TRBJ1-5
CASSLGDSYQPQHF
TGCGCCAGCAGCTTGGGTGACAGTTATCAGCCCCAGCATTTT
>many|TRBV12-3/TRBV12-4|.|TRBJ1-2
CASSGWTVRNYGYTF
TGTGCCAGCAGTGGATGGACAGTGAGAAACTATGGCTACACCTTC
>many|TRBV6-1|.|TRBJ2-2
CASSATGKGELFF
TGTGCCAGCAGTGCAACAGGGAAAGGGGAGCTGTTTTTT